The clone carrying this T cell receptor beta chain was seen many times. Its specificity is not known. The data were taken from a study of T cells in Graves' hyperthyroidism and ophthalmopathy. From germline, CDR1 is LNHDA and CDR2 SQIVND (reference sequence). This CDR3 region has 13 residues. V lost 5 bases to trimming and J lost 5 bases, with 9 bases between them. RNA transcripts were the template for amplifying TCR beta CDR3 regions. Using the HTBI primer set, a first-round RT-PCR was run on the TCR CDR3. MiXCR was run by TCRdb on the multiplex PCR reads, yielding one entry per CDR3 protein. The profile shows about 680,000 distinct CDR3 sequences, about 35% of them singletons. Broader study findings: Within blood appeared most thyroid clonotypes that had expanded above 0.001.

Clinical symptoms, serum thyroxine, TRAb, thyroid ultrasound and orbital computed tomography established diagnosis. The clonotype was recovered from a woman aged 35 to 49 with Graves' hyperthyroidism. Material for sequencing was blood. The chain uses TRBV19 and TRBJ1-4; D perhaps matches TRBD1 (6 bases). The CDR3 DNA sequence: TGTGCCAGTAGTTTTCAGGGGAATGAAAAACTGTTTTTT. It codes for CASSFQGNEKLFF.